The 22 T cell receptor beta chains below come from one sample, sequenced in a study of shared clonotypes between healthy human individuals. This table comes from immunoSEQ multiplex PCR, and its TCRdb copy is limited to in-frame clones, with some not included. The sample lists about 2 million clones; approximately 94% were seen once. Naive CD8 cells were CD45RO-negative, positively selected for CCR7, excluding terminally differentiated effector memory CD45RA+ cells. Sequencing was performed on naive CD8+ T cells sorted from blood. The receptors come from a man aged 18 to 30 in good health.

This chain joins TRBV19 and TRBJ2-3; D is unclear. The V gene lost 0 bases and the J gene lost 6 bases, with 7 bases spanning the gap. CDR1 LNHDA and CDR2 SQIVND come from the germline V gene (reference sequence). CDR3 length: 13 amino acids. This CDR3 reads CASSIDFEDTQYF. The CDR3 coding sequence is TGTGCCAGTAGTATAGATTTCGAGGATACGCAGTATTTT. The full variable domain, its missing parts supplied by reference TRBV19 and TRBJ2-3, is DGGITQSPKYLFRKEGQNVTLSCEQNLNHDAMYWYRQDPGQGLRLIYYSQIVNDFQKGDIAEGYSVSREKKESFPLTVTSAQKNPTAFYLCASSIDFEDTQYFGPGTRLTVL.

The V gene is TRBV25-1, the J gene TRBJ2-1; no definite D call. Germline loops: CDR1 MGHDK, CDR2 SYGVNS. Trimming left V 0 bases short and J 4 bases short, with 10 bases between. This CDR3 has 15 residues. In DNA, the CDR3 is TGTGCCAGCAGTGAATATTTGGCTACTTACAATGAGCAGTTCTTC. Translated: CASSEYLATYNEQFF.

This clone has a handful of counts. CDR3 coding DNA: TGTGCCATCAGTGAGTCGGCAGGCTACGAGCAGTACTTC. Protein: CAISESAGYEQYF. This sequence joins TRBV10-3 and TRBJ2-7; D gene ambiguous. Germline V gene sequence: CDR1 ENHRY, CDR2 SYGVKD. This CDR3 region has 13 residues. V was shortened by 0 bases and J by 3 bases, with 6 bases between the two germline ends.

The gene calls are TRBV27 and TRBJ2-1; 10 nucleotides align to TRBD2. Germline values: CDR1 MNHEY, CDR2 SMNVEV (reference sequence). CDR3 length: 16 amino acids. Trimming took 3 bases from V and 8 from J; bases not matched to a gene: 10. CDR3 region: CASSLQVAGGGYEQFF. CDR3 sequence (DNA): TGTGCCAGCAGTTTGCAAGTAGCGGGAGGTGGGTATGAGCAGTTCTTC.

V is TRBV9 and J is TRBJ2-3; 12 bases align to TRBD2. The V gene end was trimmed by 0 bases and the J gene end by 5 bases; junction bases not matched to a gene: 10. Looked up from germline, CDR1 is SGDLS and CDR2 is YYNGEE. This CDR3 region has 18 residues. The CDR3 loop reads CASSVEVASGGALDTQYF. CDR3 DNA sequence: TGTGCCAGCAGCGTAGAAGTGGCTAGCGGGGGGGCCCTAGATACGCAGTATTTT.

The V call is TRBV28, the J call TRBJ2-7; no firm D call. The CDR3 runs 15 residues. V lost 3 bases and J 0 bases, leaving 12 bases between the germline ends. Germline values: CDR1 MDHEN, CDR2 SYDVKM. The CDR3 sequence: CASSFLDSASYEQYF. CDR3 nucleotide sequence: TGTGCCAGCAGTTTTTTGGATTCGGCCTCCTACGAGCAGTACTTC. The variable domain in full, completed from reference TRBV28 and TRBJ2-7, reads DVKVTQSSRYLVKRTGEKVFLECVQDMDHENMFWYRQDPGLGLRLIYFSYDVKMKEKGDIPEGYSVSREKKERFSLILESASTNQTSMYLCASSFLDSASYEQYFGPGTRLTVT.

This clone was counted once. The V and J genes are TRBV2 and TRBJ2-1, with TRBD1 identical over 10 bases. The V gene end was trimmed by 5 bases and the J gene end by 3 bases; junction bases not matched to a gene: 4. This CDR3 region has 15 residues. Germline CDR1 and CDR2: SNHLY and FYNNEI. The CDR3 loop reads CASSRDRGLYNEQFF. The CDR3 DNA reads TGTGCCAGCAGTCGGGACAGGGGCCTCTACAATGAGCAGTTCTTC.

The chain is built from TRBV19 and TRBJ2-7; D is possibly TRBD2 (5 bases). The germline gives CDR1 LNHDA, CDR2 SQIVND (reference sequence). The CDR3 loop spans 15 amino acids. Trimming stripped 0 bases from V and 0 bases from J, with 9 bases between. Written as DNA, the CDR3 is TGTGCCAGTAGTATAGATCCTAGCTACTCCTACGAGCAGTACTTC. Translation gives CASSIDPSYSYEQYF. The full variable domain, with the rest looked up from reference TRBV19 and TRBJ2-7, is DGGITQSPKYLFRKEGQNVTLSCEQNLNHDAMYWYRQDPGQGLRLIYYSQIVNDFQKGDIAEGYSVSREKKESFPLTVTSAQKNPTAFYLCASSIDPSYSYEQYFGPGTRLTVT.

This chain connects TRBV4-3 to TRBJ2-4, with D unresolved. This CDR3 comprises 15 residues. CDR1 and CDR2 (germline): LGHNA, YSLEER. Trimming pared 0 bases from V and 7 bases from J, leaving 13 bases between. CDR3: CASSQDTVDRNIQYF. CDR3 DNA: TGCGCCAGCAGCCAAGATACAGTAGACCGGAACATTCAGTACTTC.

The V gene is TRBV29-1, the J gene TRBJ2-1; 7 nucleotides line up with TRBD2. J lost 15 bases, V lost 5 bases, and 10 bases had no gene match. Germline V lookup: CDR1 SQVTM, CDR2 ANQGSEA. CDR3 length equals 11 residues. CDR3 bases: TGCAGCGTTCCCCTTGGGGGGGAGGGGTTCTTC. Its translation: CSVPLGGEGFF.

This sequence joins TRBV5-6 and TRBJ2-7; TRBD2 agrees at 9 bases. Losses at the gene ends were 0 bases for V and 2 bases for J; bases not matched to a gene: 3. Per germline, CDR1 SGHDT and CDR2 YYEEEE. The CDR3 length is 15 residues. The CDR3 region is CASSLGGTSPYEQYF. In nucleotides, the CDR3 is TGTGCCAGCAGCTTGGGGGGGACTAGCCCCTACGAGCAGTACTTC.

The V and J genes are TRBV27 and TRBJ2-7; D is unclear. V was shortened by 5 bases and J by 4 bases, with 12 bases between the two germline ends. The CDR3 is 13 residues long. The germline CDR1 and CDR2 sequences are MNHEY and SMNVEV (reference sequence). The DNA for the CDR3 is TGTGCCAGCAGTACGCGTGAGGAATACGAGCAGTACTTC. It translates to CASSTREEYEQYF.

The chain joins TRBV21-1 to TRBJ2-7. TRBV21-1 is annotated as a pseudogene. This CDR3 spans 15 amino acids. Written as DNA, the CDR3 is TGTGCCAGCAGCAAATGGGAAACCCTCTACTACGAGCAGTACTTC. This codes for CASSKWETLYYEQYF.

Only one count was recorded for this clone. Distinct nucleotide sequences in the sample also encode this CDR3. J is TRBJ2-7 and V is TRBV7-8; 7 bases line up with TRBD1. The V gene end was trimmed by 0 bases and the J gene end by 3 bases; junction bases not matched to a gene: 2. Germline V gene lookup returns CDR1 SGHVS and CDR2 FQNEAQ. This CDR3 comprises 14 residues. Here the CDR3 DNA reads TGTGCCAGCAGCTTAGCAAGGACAGGCTACGAGCAGTACTTC. As protein: CASSLARTGYEQYF.

The rearrangement joins TRBV7-2 to TRBJ1-6; the D is unclear. CDR3 length: 17 residues. The germline V gene has CDR1 SGHTA and CDR2 FQGNSA. Trimming took 3 bases from V and 0 from J, leaving 12 bases between them. CDR3 loop: CASSFNPVFSYNSPLHF. In DNA form, the CDR3 reads TGTGCCAGCAGCTTTAATCCAGTCTTCTCCTATAATTCACCCCTCCACTTT. Complete variable domain (other parts from reference TRBV7-2 and TRBJ1-6): GAGVSQSPSNKVTEKGKDVELRCDPISGHTALYWYRQSLGQGLEFLIYFQGNSAPDKSGLPSDRFSAERTGGSVSTLTIQRTQQEDSAVYLCASSFNPVFSYNSPLHFGNGTRLTVT.

The chain recombines TRBV7-9 with TRBJ2-4; tentative D call: TRBD2 (5 bases). Germline values: CDR1 SEHNR, CDR2 FQNEAQ (reference sequence). The germline V and J ends were trimmed by 5 bases and 3 bases, with 5 bases remaining between them. The CDR3 extends over 12 amino acids. CDR3: CASSDYKNIQYF. The CDR3 DNA is TGTGCCAGCAGCGACTACAAAAACATTCAGTACTTC.

V gene TRBV10-3 combines with J gene TRBJ2-3, with D perhaps matching TRBD2 (6 bases). The CDR3 runs 14 residues. Germline V gene sequence: CDR1 ENHRY, CDR2 SYGVKD. Trimming took 8 bases from V and 4 from J, leaving 16 bases between them. The CDR3 DNA reads TGTGCCATCGCTATGGCGGGAAGGTCAGATACGCAGTATTTT. Its protein product is CAIAMAGRSDTQYF.

The chain carries TRBV28 and TRBJ1-5, with a possible D match to TRBD1 (5 bases). This CDR3 contains 13 residues. V lost 6 bases, J lost 4 bases, and 10 bases lay in between. The germline CDR1 and CDR2 sequences are MDHEN and SYDVKM. The CDR3, as DNA: TGTGCCAGCAGCATGGGACCGAATCAGCCCCAGCATTTT. This translates into CASSMGPNQPQHF. Drawing the rest from reference TRBV28 and TRBJ1-5, the complete variable domain is DVKVTQSSRYLVKRTGEKVFLECVQDMDHENMFWYRQDPGLGLRLIYFSYDVKMKEKGDIPEGYSVSREKKERFSLILESASTNQTSMYLCASSMGPNQPQHFGDGTRLSIL.

The chain employs TRBV6-1 and TRBJ2-3; 13 bases agree with TRBD2. J gave up 2 bases and V 4 bases, and 3 bases lay outside the gene matches. CDR1 and CDR2 from the germline V gene are MNHNS and SASEGT. The CDR3 covers 16 residues. In DNA, the CDR3 is TGTGCCAGCAGTGGCGGGACTAGCGGGGCCACAGATACGCAGTATTTT. It translates to CASSGGTSGATDTQYF.

The chain combines TRBV5-1 with TRBJ2-2, with D perhaps being TRBD1 or TRBD2 (5 bases each). V was cut by 0 bases and J by 0 bases, with 12 bases left in between. The CDR3 extends over 17 amino acids. CDR1 and CDR2 from the germline V gene are SGHRS and YFSETQ. CDR3 nucleotide sequence: TGCGCCAGCAGCTTGGCGATGACGGGACCGAACACCGGGGAGCTGTTTTTT. It specifies CASSLAMTGPNTGELFF. Looking up the rest from reference TRBV5-1 and TRBJ2-2 gives the full variable domain: KAGVTQTPRYLIKTRGQQVTLSCSPISGHRSVSWYQQTPGQGLQFLFEYFSETQRNKGNFPGRFSGRQFSNSRSEMNVSTLELGDSALYLCASSLAMTGPNTGELFFGEGSRLTVL.

The V call is TRBV6-5, the J call TRBJ2-7; 8 bases align to TRBD1. This CDR3 spans 14 amino acids. Germline V CDR1 and CDR2: MNHEY, SVGAGI. V lost 0 bases and J lost 6; bases outside the gene matches: 4. CDR3 sequence (DNA): TGTGCCAGCAGTTACTCCAGGGGGCATATCGAGCAGTACTTC. This codes for CASSYSRGHIEQYF.

The chain employs TRBV19 and TRBJ1-5; possibly TRBD1 for D (5 bases). Trimming stripped 1 base from V and 1 base from J, with 8 bases between. Germline lookup yields CDR1 LNHDA and CDR2 SQIVND (reference sequence). This CDR3 has 15 amino acids. The CDR3 coding sequence is TGTGCCAGTAGTATAGTCGCAGGGAGCAATCAGCCCCAGCATTTT. Amino acids: CASSIVAGSNQPQHF. Together with reference TRBV19 and TRBJ1-5, the CDR3 gives the full variable domain: DGGITQSPKYLFRKEGQNVTLSCEQNLNHDAMYWYRQDPGQGLRLIYYSQIVNDFQKGDIAEGYSVSREKKESFPLTVTSAQKNPTAFYLCASSIVAGSNQPQHFGDGTRLSIL.